A single sample is the source of the 31 T cell receptor beta chains below, sequenced in a study of shared clonotypes between healthy human individuals. Using immunoSEQ multiplex PCR, the repertoire was profiled, and TCRdb retains in-frame clones only, with some absent. The table shows some 1.4 million clones, with approximately 97% occurring only once. The sequenced material came from naive CD4+ T cells sorted from blood. Subset specified: CD45RA+ positively selected. These receptors came from a man younger than 40 in good health.

This clone was found once. The rearrangement uses TRBV18 and TRBJ2-1; no firm D call. The germline CDR1 and CDR2 sequences are KGHSH and LQKENI. The CDR3 has 14 residues. V was pared by 3 bases and J by 8 bases, with 14 bases between. The CDR3: CASSPRNNADEQFF. CDR3 nucleotide sequence: TGTGCCAGCTCACCCCGGAATAACGCCGATGAGCAGTTCTTC.

Points on this clone: The same CDR3 is also encoded by other DNA sequences in this sample. This chain connects TRBV6-1 to TRBJ1-5, with 7 bases lining up with TRBD1. The V segment lost 6 bases and the J segment 4 bases; nucleotides outside the gene matches: 9. CDR3 length: 15 residues. Looked up from germline, CDR1 is MNHNS and CDR2 is SASEGT. The CDR3: CASSRTGEGNQPQHF. The CDR3 nucleotides are TGTGCCAGCAGCCGGACAGGCGAGGGTAATCAGCCCCAGCATTTT.

J is TRBJ1-5 and V is TRBV28, with 9 bases matching TRBD1. Per the germline V gene, CDR1 is MDHEN and CDR2 is SYDVKM. The CDR3 is 15 residues long. Unmatched junction bases numbered 6, after V lost 4 bases and J lost 5 bases. The CDR3 loop is CASSSRDRVYQPQHF. The CDR3 nucleotides read TGTGCCAGCAGTTCCCGGGACAGGGTTTATCAGCCCCAGCATTTT.

The rearrangement links TRBV14 to TRBJ2-7; TRBD2 aligns across 8 bases. This CDR3 is built from 14 residues. V shed 0 bases and J 3 bases; nucleotides not matched to a gene: 1. The V gene's germline CDR1 is SGHDN and CDR2 FVKESK. Here the CDR3 DNA reads TGTGCCAGCAGCCAAGATAGCGGGGTCTACGAGCAGTACTTC. It translates to CASSQDSGVYEQYF.

This chain uses TRBV11-3 with TRBJ2-1; D unclear. Germline loops: CDR1 SGHNT, CDR2 YENEEA. The V end was cut by 0 bases, the J end by 1 base, with 13 bases between. This CDR3 contains 17 residues. The CDR3 nucleotides are TGTGCCAGCAGCTTAGATCCATCGAGTATGTCCTACAATGAGCAGTTCTTC. Translated: CASSLDPSSMSYNEQFF.

The chain joins TRBV18 to TRBJ2-7; TRBD1 agrees at 9 bases. Germline V CDR1 and CDR2: KGHSH, LQKENI. With V trimmed by 3 bases and J by 9 bases, 18 bases remained unmatched. This CDR3 contains 17 residues. The CDR3 loop reads CASSPGPDRGLPMGQYF. The CDR3 bases are TGTGCCAGCTCACCCGGCCCGGACAGGGGACTTCCTATGGGGCAGTACTTC.

V is TRBV7-6 and J is TRBJ1-2, with a possible D match to TRBD1 (5 bases). Per germline, CDR1 SGHVS and CDR2 FNYEAQ. With 5 bases removed from V and 0 bases from J, the gap between germline ends came to 22 bases. The CDR3 covers 18 residues. CDR3 amino acids: CASSLGGTHIGANYGYTF. As DNA, the CDR3 is TGTGCCAGCAGCCTTGGGGGAACTCATATCGGGGCTAACTATGGCTACACCTTC. The full variable domain, completed using reference TRBV7-6 and TRBJ1-2, is GAGVSQSPRYKVTKRGQDVALRCDPISGHVSLYWYRQALGQGPEFLTYFNYEAQQDKSGLPNDRFSAERPEGSISTLTIQRTEQRDSAMYRCASSLGGTHIGANYGYTFGSGTRLTVV.

This chain connects TRBV7-9 to TRBJ2-5, with 9 nucleotides matching TRBD1. Germline CDR1 and CDR2: SEHNR and FQNEAQ (reference sequence). The CDR3 loop spans 15 amino acids. The trim removed 2 bases at V and 6 bases at J, leaving 7 bases unmatched. Here the CDR3 reads CASSLTGTGPKTQYF. In DNA form, the CDR3 reads TGTGCCAGCAGCTTAACCGGGACAGGGCCGAAGACCCAGTACTTC.

The chain carries TRBV28 and TRBJ1-2; a possible D gene is TRBD1 (6 bases). This CDR3 is built from 17 residues. Trimming shortened V by 10 bases and J by 2 bases, and 26 bases separated the two germline ends. Germline V gene sequence: CDR1 MDHEN, CDR2 SYDVKM. In DNA, the CDR3 is TGTGCCACCCTCCGCCCTTTTGGCGGGGGGCTGAACTATGGCTACACCTTC. It translates to CATLRPFGGGLNYGYTF.

The gene calls are TRBV7-2 and TRBJ1-2; a possible D gene is TRBD1 (5 bases). CDR1 and CDR2 (germline): SGHTA, FQGNSA. The CDR3 is 16 amino acids. Trimming took 4 bases from V and 0 from J, leaving 15 bases between them. The CDR3: CASSSSKTAANYGYTF. The CDR3 bases are TGTGCCAGCAGCTCTTCTAAGACAGCCGCTAACTATGGCTACACCTTC.

The V and J genes are TRBV28 and TRBJ2-7; 7 positions match TRBD1. J gave up 0 bases and V 10 bases, and 6 bases lay outside the gene matches. Germline V CDR1 and CDR2: MDHEN, SYDVKM. The CDR3 extends over 13 amino acids. Written as DNA, the CDR3 is TGTGCCACCCGAGGGGACAGCTCCTACGAGCAGTACTTC. Translation: CATRGDSSYEQYF.

The chain combines TRBV28 with TRBJ2-1, with D perhaps assigned TRBD1 or TRBD2 (5 bases each). Germline V gives CDR1 MDHEN, CDR2 SYDVKM. The V and J ends lost 8 bases and 4 bases respectively, with 12 bases between them. This CDR3 contains 13 residues. The CDR3 here is CASEGTSYNEQFF. In DNA form, the CDR3 reads TGTGCCAGCGAGGGGACCTCATACAATGAGCAGTTCTTC.

The rearrangement uses TRBV30 and TRBJ1-1; TRBD1 is a possible D gene (6 bases). The CDR3 totals 16 residues. Deletions cut 3 bases from V and 0 bases from J, with 17 bases between. Per germline, CDR1 GTSNPN and CDR2 SVGIG (reference sequence). The CDR3 DNA sequence: TGTGCCTGGAGCTTCAGGGGTCCAGGGATGAACACTGAAGCTTTCTTT. Its protein product is CAWSFRGPGMNTEAFF.

The gene calls are TRBV28 and TRBJ2-3; weak D call: TRBD1 (5 bases). The CDR3 contains 14 residues. V gave up 4 bases and J gave up 1 base, with 9 bases separating them. Per germline, CDR1 MDHEN and CDR2 SYDVKM. CDR3 sequence reads: CASSSETGTDTQYF. The CDR3 DNA is TGTGCCAGCAGTTCCGAGACAGGCACAGATACGCAGTATTTT. Full variable domain (rest looked up from reference TRBV28 and TRBJ2-3): DVKVTQSSRYLVKRTGEKVFLECVQDMDHENMFWYRQDPGLGLRLIYFSYDVKMKEKGDIPEGYSVSREKKERFSLILESASTNQTSMYLCASSSETGTDTQYFGPGTRLTVL.

CDR3 amino acids: CATSRDTLNNYGYTF. As DNA, the CDR3 is TGTGCCACCAGCAGAGACACGCTTAATAACTATGGCTACACCTTC. The rearrangement uses TRBV15 and TRBJ1-2, with unresolved D. The CDR3 runs to 15 residues. Trimming stripped 0 bases from V and 1 base from J, with 9 bases between. Looked up from germline, CDR1 is LNHNV and CDR2 is YYDKDF (reference sequence). The variable domain in full, with the rest retrieved from reference TRBV15 and TRBJ1-2, is DAMVIQNPRYQVTQFGKPVTLSCSQTLNHNVMYWYQQKSSQAPKLLFHYYDKDFNNEADTPDNFQSRRPNTSFCFLDIRSPGLGDTAMYLCATSRDTLNNYGYTFGSGTRLTVV.

In nucleotides, the CDR3 is TGTGCCTGGAGGGGTGGGTTGCGCGGGAACACAGATACGCAGTATTTT. The encoded protein is CAWRGGLRGNTDTQYF. This chain joins TRBV30 and TRBJ2-3; tentatively, D is TRBD2 (6 bases). In germline, CDR1 is GTSNPN, CDR2 SVGIG (reference sequence). This CDR3 has 16 amino acids. Trimming took off 3 bases at V and 2 bases at J, with 18 bases between the two ends.

The rearrangement links TRBV9 to TRBJ2-4; 9 nucleotides agree with TRBD2. The length of the CDR3 is 15 residues. Germline CDR1 SGDLS, CDR2 YYNGEE. J was trimmed by 8 bases and V by 4 bases; bases with no gene match: 10. The CDR3 DNA is TGTGCCAGCAGCCCCCGACTAGCGGATGGTCACATTCAGTACTTC. Amino acid sequence: CASSPRLADGHIQYF.

The chain uses TRBV6-1 and TRBJ2-1, with TRBD2 identical over 10 bases. This CDR3 spans 15 amino acids. The germline V gene has CDR1 MNHNS and CDR2 SASEGT. V shed 0 bases, J shed 8 bases, and the junction held 4 bases outside the gene matches. The DNA for the CDR3 is TGTGCCAGCAGTGAAGCGAGCGGGAGGGCCTATGAGCAGTTCTTC. Encoded protein: CASSEASGRAYEQFF.

The rearrangement uses TRBV7-9 and TRBJ1-4, with D maybe TRBD1 (5 bases). Germline V gives CDR1 SEHNR, CDR2 FQNEAQ (reference sequence). V gave up 0 bases and J gave up 8 bases, with 13 bases separating them. This CDR3 has 15 amino acids. The CDR3 DNA reads TGTGCCAGCAGCTTAGCCAGGGCCAGGACAGAAAAACTGTTTTTT. This encodes CASSLARARTEKLFF. The full variable domain, with the rest looked up from reference TRBV7-9 and TRBJ1-4, is DTGVSQNPRHKITKRGQNVTFRCDPISEHNRLYWYRQTLGQGPEFLTYFQNEAQLEKSRLLSDRFSAERPKGSFSTLEIQRTEQGDSAMYLCASSLARARTEKLFFGSGTQLSVL.

The V and J genes are TRBV15 and TRBJ2-1; possible D gene TRBD2, 6 bases. Trimming removed 1 base from V and 0 bases from J, with 13 bases in between. Germline V lookup: CDR1 LNHNV, CDR2 YYDKDF (reference sequence). There are 17 residues in the CDR3. As DNA, the CDR3 is TGTGCCACCAGCAGAGGCCTAGCGCTCAGCTCCTACAATGAGCAGTTCTTC. The encoded protein is CATSRGLALSSYNEQFF.

On this clone itself: Other nucleotide sequences in the sample specify the same CDR3. The V gene is TRBV2, the J gene TRBJ2-7, with D perhaps matching TRBD1 (6 bases). V was clipped by 4 bases and J by 5 bases, with 12 bases between them. CDR3 length: 13 residues. CDR1 is SNHLY, CDR2 FYNNEI, per germline. The DNA of the CDR3 is TGTGCCAGCAGTGCCGGACCAGGGGACGAGCAGTACTTC. Encoded protein: CASSAGPGDEQYF.

The CDR3 DNA reads TGCGCCAGCAGTCCAGGCTCGGCACCTGGAAACACCATATATTTT. Its translation is CASSPGSAPGNTIYF. The J gene is TRBJ1-3, the V gene TRBV10-1; no reliable D call. The germline gives CDR1 WNHNN, CDR2 SYGVQD (reference sequence). The CDR3 spans 15 residues. Deletions cut 5 bases from V and 2 bases from J, with 13 bases between.

The V and J genes are TRBV5-1 and TRBJ2-3; TRBD1 matches 7 bases. V was clipped by 6 bases and J by 10 bases; unmatched bases: 8. CDR3 size: 12 residues. Per the germline V gene, CDR1 is SGHRS and CDR2 is YFSETQ. The CDR3 protein is CASTLQQGPQYF. As DNA, the CDR3 is TGCGCCAGCACACTACAACAGGGGCCGCAGTATTTT.

In its sample, this clone was seen once. The gene calls are TRBV7-9 and TRBJ2-3, with TRBD1 matching over 10 bases. V shed 5 bases and J 1 base; nucleotides not matched to a gene: 3. The CDR3 is 15 amino acids. Germline V gene data show CDR1 as SEHNR and CDR2 as FQNEAQ (reference sequence). The CDR3 sequence: CASSKGTGGTDTQYF. The CDR3 nucleotides read TGTGCCAGCAGCAAAGGGACAGGGGGCACAGATACGCAGTATTTT.

This clone was picked up one time. The V gene is TRBV5-1, the J gene TRBJ2-1; D is possibly TRBD2 (6 bases). Germline lookup yields CDR1 SGHRS and CDR2 YFSETQ. Trimming shortened V by 7 bases and J by 0 bases, and 14 bases separated the two germline ends. The CDR3 spans 15 residues. As DNA, the CDR3 is TGCGCCAGCTCTGGCGCGGGGAGCTCCTACAATGAGCAGTTCTTC. This codes for CASSGAGSSYNEQFF.

The V and J genes are TRBV10-3 and TRBJ2-3; a possible D gene is TRBD2 (6 bases). CDR3 length equals 14 residues. Germline CDR1 and CDR2: ENHRY and SYGVKD. V was shortened by 6 bases and J by 3 bases, with 13 bases between the two germline ends. This chain's CDR3 is CAISGSLGTDTQYF. The CDR3 coding sequence is TGTGCCATCAGCGGGAGTTTGGGGACAGATACGCAGTATTTT.

The V call is TRBV4-3, the J call TRBJ2-7; 14 bases line up with TRBD2. The CDR3 is 17 residues long. Trimming removed 4 bases from V and 2 bases from J; junction bases left unmatched: 7. The germline gives CDR1 LGHNA, CDR2 YSLEER. For the CDR3, the DNA is TGCGCCAGCAGCCGTGGACTAGCGGGAGGAACAGCCTACGAGCAGTACTTC. It specifies CASSRGLAGGTAYEQYF.

The chain uses TRBV15 and TRBJ2-7; TRBD1 matches at 8 bases. Unmatched junction bases numbered 7, after V lost 0 bases and J lost 6 bases. Germline loops: CDR1 LNHNV, CDR2 YYDKDF (reference sequence). CDR3 length equals 15 residues. As DNA, the CDR3 is TGTGCCACCAGCAGAGAGAGGACAGGGATGGGCGAGCAGTACTTC. It encodes CATSRERTGMGEQYF. Looking up the rest from reference TRBV15 and TRBJ2-7 gives the full variable domain: DAMVIQNPRYQVTQFGKPVTLSCSQTLNHNVMYWYQQKSSQAPKLLFHYYDKDFNNEADTPDNFQSRRPNTSFCFLDIRSPGLGDTAMYLCATSRERTGMGEQYFGPGTRLTVT.

This rearrangement joins TRBV28 to TRBJ2-5, with 8 bases lining up with TRBD1. Unmatched junction bases numbered 2, after V lost 6 bases and J lost 5 bases. Germline CDR1 MDHEN, CDR2 SYDVKM. The CDR3 is made up of 12 amino acids. CDR3 sequence (DNA): TGTGCCAGCAGATACAGGGGGGAGACCCAGTACTTC. The encoded protein is CASRYRGETQYF.

The gene calls are TRBV7-9 and TRBJ2-7; TRBD2 aligns across 9 bases. V was clipped by 5 bases and J by 6 bases; unmatched bases: 11. The CDR3 extends over 15 amino acids. CDR1 SEHNR and CDR2 FQNEAQ come from the germline V gene (reference sequence). The DNA for the CDR3 is TGTGCCAGCAGCCCCTGGGGGAGCGGGAGGACCGAGCAGTACTTC. Residues: CASSPWGSGRTEQYF.

The chain uses TRBV18 and TRBJ2-7; D not resolved. Between the trimmed V and J ends, which lost 5 bases and 3 bases, there was a span of 5 bases. The CDR3 covers 11 residues. Germline-derived CDR1 and CDR2 are KGHSH and LQKENI. The CDR3 DNA reads TGTGCCAGCTCAACTGACTACGAGCAGTACTTC. It codes for CASSTDYEQYF. The full variable domain, with the rest looked up from reference TRBV18 and TRBJ2-7, is NAGVMQNPRHLVRRRGQEARLRCSPMKGHSHVYWYRQLPEEGLKFMVYLQKENIIDESGMPKERFSAEFPKEGPSILRIQQVVRGDSAAYFCASSTDYEQYFGPGTRLTVT.